Reported below is one T cell receptor beta chain. Its antigen remains undetermined. No qualities accompany the bases; no much larger clone lies one base away. CD8 naive samples were CD45RO-negative cells positively selected for CCR7, giving a CD45RA+CCR7+ population that excluded TemRA cells. Healthy HIV-negative adults with no recently reported acute infections or vaccinations were included as donors. Only Caucasian adults living in Nashville, Tennessee, USA were represented among the donors. After blood collection by leukapheresis, PBMCs were isolated using Ficoll-Histopaque density gradient centrifugation and then cryopreserved in the vapor phase of liquid nitrogen. Analytical flow cytometry was used to check the purity and quantity of every magnetically sorted T cell population. From each sorted fraction, genomic DNA was isolated and quantified by UV absorbance on a Nanodrop 2000c. Using the deep immunoSEQ assay, multiplex PCR amplified TCR CDR3 regions from genomic DNA. Genomic DNA extracted from each cell subset was distributed evenly over all wells of several immunoSEQ 96-well plates, and each plate served as one replicate. For sorted subsets, roughly 200 ng of genomic DNA, equivalent to 30,000 or so T cell genomes, went into each replicate PCR. Purified libraries were measured with a Qubit 3.0 fluorometer, size-checked on a Bioanalyzer 2100, and measured again with the KAPA Library Quantification kit. Every immunoSEQ 96-well plate was sequenced on a dedicated single-read 150-cycle Illumina NextSeq 550 flow cell. The original pipeline was this. Because the immunoSEQ output included only junctional sequences and no quality scores, the filtering could not be the same as the filtering used for full-length reads. Sequences were annotated with PyIR, a Python wrapper for IgBLAST v1.9, using IMGT germline references to assign V/J genes and CDR3. Any read was removed if the V/J assignment was weak (E-value above 1e-6), the CDR3 was missing, or the read contained stop codons, out-of-frame junctions, or ambiguous translated residues. V3J clonotypes were defined as sequences sharing the same inferred V gene, J gene, and CDR3 amino acid sequence. The percentage overlap between two repertoires was calculated by dividing the number of shared unique clonotypes by the size of the smaller repertoire. RTK rarefaction, the Chao1 estimator, and Recon v2.1 estimates of unobserved clonotypes were used to assess repertoire richness. Generation probabilities for all TCRbeta clonotypes obtained by the gDNA method from a handful of donors were computed using OLGA. TCRdb retrieved this table from immuneACCESS and kept in-frame rearrangements only. Not all clones are present; in checked studies, unresolved V genes account for under half, and no reason is known for the remainder. The V and J calls and clone size come from that table; D and trimming were worked out from the DNA. This sample comprises about 2 million clones, 85% to 95% of them detected only once. Around 1.1% of the sample goes to the ten largest clones.

The data were taken from a study of shared clonotypes between healthy human individuals (dated by TCRdb to 2020 to 2022). About the study as a whole: A few men and two women, aged 18 to 49 years, made up the cohort. For each donor, CD4 naive and CD4 memory were each run on three plates, CD8 naive on two plates, and CD8 memory on one plate. To estimate repertoire size and how much clonotypes are shared between individuals, the study performed deep sequencing of blood TCR repertoires from a handful of healthy adults. To increase sequencing depth and limit assay-specific biases, different laboratories used diverse techniques to prepare libraries and sequence TCR repertoires. Leukapheresis yielded between about 0.9 and 8.9 billion PBMCs per donor. The paper as a whole reports these results and caveats: When several donors were compared, the shared fraction of clonotypes was around 5.1% for naive CD4, more than 3% for naive CD8, about 2.4% for memory CD4, and 0.35% to 0.4% for memory CD8. The genetic and exposure-history diversity represented was limited by the small number of donors. Rarefaction of sorted-subset datasets indicated incomplete sequencing despite the large sequencing depth. Clonotypes shared by all four sorted-subset donors showed higher generation probabilities than non-shared clonotypes. Only blood was sampled, and tissue TCR repertoires likely differ from those in blood. Pairwise subsampling led to the expectation that sequencing depth would affect the degree of clonotype sharing among donors. Larger estimated clonotype richness was generally found for naive subsets than for memory subsets.

The CDR3 contains 16 residues, cysteine and phenylalanine counted. Only the CDR3 region is kept as DNA, spanning 48 bases read in frame from base 1. The germline V gene (reference sequence) sets CDR1 to SEHNR and CDR2 to FQNEAQ. The germline V and J ends show losses of 4 bases and 1 base respectively, and no gene match explains 7 bases of the junction. The clonotype was recovered from a man younger than 30 in good health. Sequencing was done on a sample of naive CD8+ T cells sorted from blood. The intended sense of this specimen's cell subset or site label: CD45RA+CCR7+. The receptor chain draws on TRBV7-9 and TRBJ1-3; 7 central bases correspond to TRBD1. The CDR3 region has the sequence CASSSPLTGSGNTIYF. The bases are TGTGCCAGCAGCTCCCCGCTGACAGGGTCTGGAAACACCATATATTTT.